The 23 T cell receptor beta chains given below trace back to one sample, sequenced in a study of blood T cell repertoires in COVID-19. Profiled with immunoSEQ multiplex PCR; TCRdb holds only in-frame clones, not every one. In the table there are about 370,000 clones, about 90% of which are singletons. The sample was peripheral blood. Every receptor here comes from a woman aged 30 to 39 with COVID-19, enrolled during active disease.

The rearrangement links TRBV7-6 to TRBJ2-2; 8 positions agree with TRBD2. The V gene's germline CDR1 is SGHVS and CDR2 FNYEAQ. V shed 11 bases and J 3 bases; nucleotides not matched to a gene: 11. The CDR3 is made up of 15 amino acids. The CDR3 sequence is CAGKAGAPDTGELFF. CDR3 in DNA: TGTGCCGGCAAAGCGGGGGCCCCTGACACCGGGGAGCTGTTTTTT.

The V and J genes are TRBV7-6 and TRBJ2-3; TRBD2 agrees at 7 bases. V was pared by 6 bases and J by 8 bases, with 14 bases of the junction left unmatched. The germline V gene encodes CDR1 SGHVS and CDR2 FNYEAQ. The CDR3 extends over 15 amino acids. CDR3 region: CASSSLADTRFTQYF. CDR3 bases: TGTGCCAGCAGTTCGCTAGCGGACACTCGATTTACGCAGTATTTT.

The chain has TRBV9 and TRBJ2-4, with D possibly TRBD2 on 7 matching bases. Germline CDR1 and CDR2: SGDLS and YYNGEE. The CDR3 spans 14 residues. Trimming removed 0 bases at V and 7 bases at J, with 11 bases between. The CDR3 nucleotides read TGTGCCAGCAGCGTAGCAGGGGAGGGGAACATTCAGTACTTC. Protein product: CASSVAGEGNIQYF.

This chain joins TRBV2 and TRBJ1-1, with D perhaps matching TRBD1 (6 bases). From germline, CDR1 is SNHLY and CDR2 FYNNEI. Trimming shortened V by 2 bases and J by 7 bases, and 17 bases separated the two germline ends. This CDR3 has 15 residues. The CDR3 coding sequence is TGTGCCAGCAGTGAAATTGCAGGGGTTCCAGGTGAAGCTTTCTTT. It is translated as CASSEIAGVPGEAFF.

The chain employs TRBV11-2 and TRBJ1-1; D remains ambiguous. Germline values: CDR1 SGHAT, CDR2 FQNNGV. Trimming cost V 1 base and J 2 bases, with 8 bases left between them. The CDR3 runs 14 residues. The CDR3 DNA follows: TGTGCCAGCAGCTTAGGGCCGGGAAACACTGAAGCTTTCTTT. Its protein is CASSLGPGNTEAFF.

The count of this clone is one. The chain carries TRBV5-4 and TRBJ2-7; 9 bases agree with TRBD2. Trimming at V came to 2 bases and at J to 4 bases, leaving 7 bases not matched to a gene. The CDR3 sequence is 15 residues long. Germline V gives CDR1 SGHNT, CDR2 YYREEE (reference sequence). This CDR3 is CASSLSSGISYEQYV. The CDR3 bases are TGTGCCAGCAGCTTATCTAGCGGGATCTCTTACGAGCAGTACGTC.

J is TRBJ1-6 and V is TRBV7-9; the D is unclear. The CDR3 is 14 amino acids. Germline V gene data show CDR1 as SEHNR and CDR2 as FQNEAQ (reference sequence). Between the trimmed V and J ends, which lost 3 bases and 6 bases, there was a span of 9 bases. CDR3 in amino acids: CASSLAITNSPLHF. CDR3 bases: TGTGCCAGCAGCTTGGCCATAACTAATTCACCCCTCCACTTT.

The CDR3 loop reads CASSQVPAATSTDTQYF. The CDR3 nucleotides read TGCGCCAGCAGCCAAGTACCAGCGGCCACTAGCACAGATACGCAGTATTTT. The chain employs TRBV4-1 and TRBJ2-3; TRBD2 might be the D (5 bases). Per the germline V gene, CDR1 is MGHRA and CDR2 is YSYEKL. Trimming took off 1 base at V and 0 bases at J, with 14 bases between the two ends. The CDR3 loop spans 17 amino acids.

The chain has TRBV7-8 and TRBJ2-7; D possibly corresponds to TRBD1 (5 bases). This CDR3 contains 16 residues. The germline V gene encodes CDR1 SGHVS and CDR2 FQNEAQ. Trimming took off 1 base at V and 0 bases at J, with 13 bases between the two ends. Here the CDR3 DNA reads TGTGCCAGCAGCTTAGTCGGCAGGGAAAGCTCCTACGAGCAGTACGTC. Translation: CASSLVGRESSYEQYV.

V is TRBV6-2 or TRBV6-3 and J is TRBJ1-5, with D hard to call. The CDR3 consists of 14 residues. CDR1 is MNHEY and CDR2 is SVGEGT in the germline V gene. V gave up 2 bases and J gave up 9 bases, with 14 bases separating them. The CDR3 sequence: CASSYRPALGPQHF. DNA of the CDR3: TGTGCCAGCAGTTACCGACCGGCCCTAGGGCCCCAGCATTTT.

This chain uses TRBV3-1 (or the pseudogene TRBV3-2) with TRBJ2-1; 9 bases align to TRBD2. The CDR3 consists of 15 residues. CDR1 and CDR2 from the germline V gene are LGHDT and YNNKEL (reference sequence). J lost 1 base, V lost 7 bases, and 5 bases had no gene match. The CDR3 here is CASTRAGGSYNEQFF. DNA for the CDR3: TGTGCCAGCACCCGTGCGGGAGGGTCCTACAATGAGCAGTTCTTC.

The V gene is TRBV10-1, the J gene TRBJ1-5; 7 positions agree with TRBD1. Germline V CDR1 and CDR2: WNHNN, SYGVQD (reference sequence). With V trimmed by 6 bases and J by 0 bases, 8 bases remained unmatched. The CDR3 is 16 amino acids. In DNA form, the CDR3 reads TGCGCCAGCAGGGGGGACAGCCTCAATAGCAATCAGCCCCAGCATTTT. Its translation: CASRGDSLNSNQPQHF.

The chain joins TRBV11-2 to TRBJ1-2; the D gene is possibly TRBD1 (6 bases). The CDR3 has 15 amino acids. The V gene lost 4 bases and the J gene lost 7 bases, with 19 bases spanning the gap. Germline V gives CDR1 SGHAT, CDR2 FQNNGV. CDR3 residues: CASSSIRGSLSGYTF. The CDR3 coding sequence is TGTGCCAGCAGCTCAATCAGGGGTTCCCTCTCTGGCTACACCTTC.

The CDR3 reads CASSRRSSYEQYF. As DNA, the CDR3 is TGTGCCAGCAGCCGTAGAAGCTCCTACGAGCAGTACTTC. The J gene is TRBJ2-7, the V gene TRBV6-2 or TRBV6-3; no clear D. Germline V lookup: CDR1 MNHEY, CDR2 SVGEGT. The CDR3 totals 13 residues. With 6 bases removed from V and 0 bases from J, the gap between germline ends came to 9 bases.

The rearrangement links TRBV6-5 to TRBJ2-3; D perhaps matches TRBD1 (6 bases). The CDR3 covers 14 residues. The V and J ends lost 6 bases and 3 bases respectively, with 13 bases between them. Germline assignment: CDR1 MNHEY and CDR2 SVGAGI. CDR3 in DNA: TGTGCCAGCAGAACACAAAGGGGGACAGATACGCAGTATTTT. This encodes CASRTQRGTDTQYF.

The chain has TRBV6-5 and TRBJ1-3, with 7 bases identical to TRBD1. The CDR3 spans 15 residues. Germline V gives CDR1 MNHEY, CDR2 SVGAGI. J was trimmed by 0 bases and V by 6 bases; bases with no gene match: 5. As DNA, the CDR3 is TGTGCCAGCAGAGCAGACAGGGACTCTGGAAACACCATATATTTT. Its translation: CASRADRDSGNTIYF.

The chain recombines TRBV19 with TRBJ2-1, with D possibly TRBD2 on 7 matching bases. The CDR3 length is 13 residues. V lost 4 bases and J 10 bases, leaving 14 bases between the germline ends. Germline V CDR1 and CDR2: LNHDA, SQIVND (reference sequence). As DNA, the CDR3 is TGTGCCAGTAGTAGGGGGGGGCCGGGAGAGCAGTTCTTC. It encodes CASSRGGPGEQFF.

This chain joins TRBV10-3 and TRBJ2-2; D uncertain. This CDR3 has 16 residues. The V gene's germline CDR1 is ENHRY and CDR2 SYGVKD. Trimming shortened V by 4 bases and J by 0 bases, and 12 bases separated the two germline ends. CDR3 bases: TGTGCCATCAGTGTATCCGTGGCCCCGAACACCGGGGAGCTGTTTTTT. Protein sequence: CAISVSVAPNTGELFF.

The V call is TRBV9, the J call TRBJ2-1; TRBD2 matches 10 bases. The CDR3 runs 15 residues. Germline CDR1 SGDLS, CDR2 YYNGEE. V was pared by 4 bases and J by 4 bases, with 5 bases of the junction left unmatched. CDR3 coding DNA: TGTGCCAGCAGCTTCACTAGCGGGGCTTACAATGAGCAGTTCTTC. Translation: CASSFTSGAYNEQFF. The variable domain in full, with the rest retrieved from reference TRBV9 and TRBJ2-1, is DSGVTQTPKHLITATGQRVTLRCSPRSGDLSVYWYQQSLDQGLQFLIQYYNGEERAKGNILERFSAQQFPDLHSELNLSSLELGDSALYFCASSFTSGAYNEQFFGPGTRLTVL.

The rearrangement links TRBV4-1 to TRBJ1-6, with D unresolved. The CDR3 contains 14 residues. The V gene lost 0 bases and the J gene lost 6 bases, with 6 bases spanning the gap. Germline V gene sequence: CDR1 MGHRA, CDR2 YSYEKL. CDR3 region: CASSQDLLNSPLHF. Here the CDR3 DNA reads TGCGCCAGCAGCCAAGATTTACTTAATTCACCCCTCCACTTT.

This clone was seen a single time. The V gene is TRBV6-2 or TRBV6-3, the J gene TRBJ2-3; the D is unclear. V was trimmed by 6 bases and J by 6 bases, leaving 10 bases between them. The CDR3 runs to 12 residues. Germline values: CDR1 MNHEY, CDR2 SVGEGT. The CDR3 nucleotides are TGTGCCAGCAGCCTCCTCTCGGATACGCAGTATTTT. Translating gives CASSLLSDTQYF.

This clone has more than one count but fewer than ten. The chain joins TRBV7-6 to TRBJ2-3, with D possibly matching TRBD2 (6 bases). Germline assignment: CDR1 SGHVS and CDR2 FNYEAQ. The CDR3 contains 17 residues. Trimming left V 5 bases short and J 7 bases short, with 25 bases between. CDR3 bases: TGTGCCAGCAGCCCCCTCGACCTCTCATTACTAGCCCATACGCAGTATTTT. Protein product: CASSPLDLSLLAHTQYF.

On this clone: The sample contains more than one DNA sequence encoding this CDR3. The V and J genes are TRBV24-1 and TRBJ2-3, with D possibly being TRBD2 (6 bases). The CDR3 runs 11 residues. V lost 9 bases and J lost 3, with 6 bases in between. Per germline, CDR1 KGHDR and CDR2 SFDVKD. CDR3 nucleotides: TGTGCCACCGGGGGGACAGATACGCAGTATTTT. Translated: CATGGTDTQYF.